These 22 T cell receptor beta chains were sequenced from one sample in a study of cytomegalovirus exposure and HLA in healthy donors. Both 60 Vbeta primers and 13 Jbeta primers went into the PCR. The assay was immunoSEQ multiplex PCR, and TCRdb's table has in-frame clones only and misses some. Of about 160,000 clones in the sample, around 84% were seen once. The material sequenced was PBMCs. The receptors were sampled from a woman in her thirties or forties in good health and CMV-seronegative.

This chain connects TRBV4-2 to TRBJ1-5, with D unresolved. Germline V gene data show CDR1 as LGHNA and CDR2 as YNFKEQ. The CDR3 is made up of 16 amino acids. With 0 bases removed from V and 4 bases from J, the gap between germline ends came to 13 bases. The CDR3 here is CASSQDTLAVNQPQHF. In DNA, the CDR3 is TGTGCCAGCAGCCAAGATACGTTGGCAGTAAATCAGCCCCAGCATTTT.

This chain joins TRBV10-2 and TRBJ2-3, with 7 bases lining up with TRBD2. With 3 bases clipped from V and 0 bases from J, the junction kept 6 bases outside the gene matches. Germline loops: CDR1 WSHSY, CDR2 SAAADI. This CDR3 has 16 amino acids. The CDR3 region is CASSDGTTISTDTQYF. The CDR3 DNA is TGCGCCAGCAGTGACGGGACTACAATTAGCACAGATACGCAGTATTTT.

This clone was seen a few times. The chain combines TRBV4-1 with TRBJ2-1; 8 bases are a match to TRBD2. Germline V gives CDR1 MGHRA, CDR2 YSYEKL. The V gene end was trimmed by 2 bases and the J gene end by 4 bases; junction bases not matched to a gene: 7. The CDR3 sequence is 16 residues long. This chain's CDR3 is CASSQSAGTRYNEQFF. The CDR3 DNA sequence: TGCGCCAGCAGCCAATCGGCGGGGACTAGATACAATGAGCAGTTCTTC.

Only a few counts were recorded for this clone. The CDR3: CATIRGEANTEAFF. CDR3 sequence (DNA): TGCGCCACGATCCGGGGGGAGGCCAACACTGAAGCTTTCTTT. This chain connects TRBV10-2 to TRBJ1-1; D perhaps matches TRBD1 (5 bases). Germline values: CDR1 WSHSY, CDR2 SAAADI. With 10 bases removed from V and 2 bases from J, the gap between germline ends came to 17 bases. The CDR3 sequence is 14 residues long.

The rearrangement joins TRBV7-6 to TRBJ2-7; 10 nucleotides align to TRBD1. From germline, CDR1 is SGHVS and CDR2 FNYEAQ. This CDR3 is built from 14 residues. After removal of 5 bases from V and 4 bases from J, the junction contained 5 bases not matched to a gene. CDR3 coding DNA: TGTGCCAGCAGCGCGCCGGGACAGGGGTACGAGCAGTACTTC. It yields the protein CASSAPGQGYEQYF.

The V gene is TRBV6-1, the J gene TRBJ2-7, with 10 bases aligning to TRBD1. V lost 5 bases to trimming and J lost 4 bases; unmatched junction nucleotides: 8. Germline V gene data show CDR1 as MNHNS and CDR2 as SASEGT. This CDR3 is 15 amino acids long. The CDR3 region is CASSPSWDRGYEQYF. In DNA, the CDR3 is TGTGCCAGCAGTCCTTCTTGGGACAGGGGTTACGAGCAGTACTTC.

The chain couples TRBV5-4 to TRBJ2-5; TRBD1 is a possible D gene (6 bases). With 3 bases removed from V and 6 bases from J, the gap between germline ends came to 18 bases. This CDR3 has 15 amino acids. Germline lookup yields CDR1 SGHNT and CDR2 YYREEE (reference sequence). The CDR3 sequence is CASSSPTGTLKTQYF. In DNA form, the CDR3 reads TGTGCCAGCAGCTCCCCGACCGGGACATTAAAGACCCAGTACTTC.

This chain uses TRBV7-9 with TRBJ1-2; 8 bases match TRBD1. The ends lost 4 bases at V and 6 bases at J; junction bases unmatched: 4. Germline V lookup: CDR1 SEHNR, CDR2 FQNEAQ (reference sequence). The CDR3 consists of 13 residues. The CDR3 sequence: CASSYGQGDGYTF. CDR3 nucleotides: TGTGCCAGCAGCTATGGACAGGGAGATGGCTACACCTTC. Looking up the rest from reference TRBV7-9 and TRBJ1-2 gives the full variable domain: DTGVSQNPRHKITKRGQNVTFRCDPISEHNRLYWYRQTLGQGPEFLTYFQNEAQLEKSRLLSDRFSAERPKGSFSTLEIQRTEQGDSAMYLCASSYGQGDGYTFGSGTRLTVV.

The CDR3 region is CASRKGQTRYSNQPQHF. CDR3 nucleotides: TGTGCAAGTCGGAAGGGACAGACAAGGTATAGCAATCAGCCCCAGCATTTT. The V call is TRBV12-2, the J call TRBJ1-5; TRBD1, the table's D call, was not compared with the DNA. TRBV12-2 is given as a pseudogene. The CDR3 contains 17 residues.

This chain uses TRBV18 with TRBJ2-2, with D perhaps TRBD1 (5 bases). The V end was cut by 3 bases, the J end by 3 bases, with 11 bases between. Germline CDR1 and CDR2: KGHSH and LQKENI. The CDR3 contains 15 residues. CDR3 in amino acids: CASSPKDIYTGELFF. For the CDR3, the DNA is TGTGCCAGCTCACCGAAGGACATATACACCGGGGAGCTGTTTTTT.

CDR3 bases: TGTGCCACCAGCAGCGGGAATCAGCCCCAGCATTTT. Translating it yields CATSSGNQPQHF. This chain uses TRBV15 with TRBJ1-5; D unresolved. Deletions cut 3 bases from V and 4 bases from J, with 4 bases between. CDR3 size: 12 residues. The V gene's germline CDR1 is LNHNV and CDR2 YYDKDF (reference sequence).

V gene TRBV6-1 combines with J gene TRBJ2-5; a possible D gene is TRBD1 (6 bases). CDR1 is MNHNS and CDR2 is SASEGT in the germline V gene. The CDR3 loop spans 14 amino acids. V lost 1 base, J lost 4 bases, and 10 bases lay in between. The CDR3 is CASSEDRVLETQYF. CDR3 nucleotide sequence: TGTGCCAGCAGTGAAGACAGGGTATTAGAGACCCAGTACTTC.

This sequence joins TRBV18 and TRBJ2-1, with 12 bases that match TRBD2. Trimming took 5 bases from V and 5 from J; bases not matched to a gene: 7. Germline CDR1 is KGHSH and CDR2 is LQKENI. The CDR3 has 16 residues. CDR3 residues: CASSTSLAGGHNEQFF. As DNA, the CDR3 is TGTGCCAGCTCAACCTCCCTAGCGGGGGGGCACAATGAGCAGTTCTTC.

Written as DNA, the CDR3 is TGTGCCAGCTCACGGGGGGCGTATGGCTACACCTTC. It specifies CASSRGAYGYTF. V usage is TRBV6-5 and J usage is TRBJ1-2; D perhaps matches TRBD1 (6 bases). Trimming shortened V by 8 bases and J by 5 bases, and 12 bases separated the two germline ends. The CDR3 extends over 12 amino acids. Germline V gene lookup returns CDR1 MNHEY and CDR2 SVGAGI.

The chain recombines TRBV6-5 with TRBJ1-1, with D perhaps TRBD1 (5 bases). The length of the CDR3 is 13 residues. Trimming took 2 bases from V and 10 from J, leaving 14 bases between them. The germline gives CDR1 MNHEY, CDR2 SVGAGI. This CDR3 reads CASSYGAWEGAFF. For the CDR3, the DNA is TGTGCCAGCAGTTACGGGGCCTGGGAAGGAGCTTTCTTT.

The rearrangement joins TRBV4-1 to TRBJ1-1; D may be TRBD1 (6 bases). Germline V lookup: CDR1 MGHRA, CDR2 YSYEKL. Trimming pared 2 bases from V and 0 bases from J, leaving 16 bases between. The CDR3 loop spans 17 amino acids. CDR3 nucleotides: TGCGCCAGCAGCCAATTGCGAACAGGGAACATGAACACTGAAGCTTTCTTT. This translates into CASSQLRTGNMNTEAFF.

The chain is built from TRBV6-5 and TRBJ1-2; 7 bases are a match to TRBD1. CDR1 is MNHEY, CDR2 SVGAGI, per germline. The CDR3 is made up of 13 amino acids. V shed 6 bases and J 7 bases; nucleotides not matched to a gene: 8. CDR3 region: CASSRRQGGGYTF. The CDR3 DNA reads TGTGCCAGCAGCCGAAGACAGGGTGGTGGCTACACCTTC.

The chain recombines TRBV27 with TRBJ2-5; TRBD1 might be the D (5 bases). The assigned J gene may be wrong: the sequence end matches TRBJ2-7 better. The CDR3 covers 16 residues. The germline V gene has CDR1 MNHEY and CDR2 SMNVEV (reference sequence). CDR3 protein: CASSLWPTAPTYEQYF. The CDR3 coding sequence is TGTGCCAGCAGTTTATGGCCGACAGCACCTACCTACGAGCAGTACTTC.

This clone was counted between two and nine times. The CDR3 nucleotides are TGCGCCAGCTCTCAGGGGACAGGGGGCACTGAAGCTTTCTTT. This sequence encodes CASSQGTGGTEAFF. J is TRBJ1-1 and V is TRBV10-1, with TRBD1 matching 11 bases. This CDR3 region has 14 residues. CDR1 is WNHNN, CDR2 SYGVQD, per germline (reference sequence). The junction had 6 bases not matched to a gene; V was cut back by 8 bases and J by 4 bases.

The chain links TRBV4-1 to TRBJ2-3; 8 positions agree with TRBD2. V lost 4 bases, J lost 5 bases, and 5 bases stayed unmatched. The CDR3 sequence is 14 residues long. Germline V gene lookup returns CDR1 MGHRA and CDR2 YSYEKL. The DNA of the CDR3 is TGCGCCAGCAGCCTTAGCGGGGTATTAGATACGCAGTATTTT. Translated: CASSLSGVLDTQYF.

The chain combines TRBV9 with TRBJ2-5; 9 positions match TRBD2. The germline CDR1 and CDR2 sequences are SGDLS and YYNGEE. This CDR3 has 17 amino acids. V lost 0 bases, J lost 5 bases, and 11 bases stayed unmatched. CDR3 DNA sequence: TGTGCCAGCAGCGTAGGGGGCTGGGCGGGGGGGGCGGAGACCCAGTACTTC. Its translation: CASSVGGWAGGAETQYF. The full variable domain, with the rest looked up from reference TRBV9 and TRBJ2-5, is DSGVTQTPKHLITATGQRVTLRCSPRSGDLSVYWYQQSLDQGLQFLIQYYNGEERAKGNILERFSAQQFPDLHSELNLSSLELGDSALYFCASSVGGWAGGAETQYFGPGTRLLVL.

This clone was picked up one time. The gene calls are TRBV7-8 and TRBJ2-3; a possible D gene is TRBD1 (5 bases). This CDR3 comprises 13 residues. In germline, CDR1 is SGHVS, CDR2 FQNEAQ. V lost 5 bases and J lost 3, with 9 bases in between. The CDR3 DNA is TGTGCCAGCAGCACTCAGGGAACAGATACGCAGTATTTT. It encodes CASSTQGTDTQYF. Variable domain in full (rest from reference TRBV7-8 and TRBJ2-3): GAGVSQSPRYKVAKRGQDVALRCDPISGHVSLFWYQQALGQGPEFLTYFQNEAQLDKSGLPSDRFFAERPEGSVSTLKIQRTQQEDSAVYLCASSTQGTDTQYFGPGTRLTVL.